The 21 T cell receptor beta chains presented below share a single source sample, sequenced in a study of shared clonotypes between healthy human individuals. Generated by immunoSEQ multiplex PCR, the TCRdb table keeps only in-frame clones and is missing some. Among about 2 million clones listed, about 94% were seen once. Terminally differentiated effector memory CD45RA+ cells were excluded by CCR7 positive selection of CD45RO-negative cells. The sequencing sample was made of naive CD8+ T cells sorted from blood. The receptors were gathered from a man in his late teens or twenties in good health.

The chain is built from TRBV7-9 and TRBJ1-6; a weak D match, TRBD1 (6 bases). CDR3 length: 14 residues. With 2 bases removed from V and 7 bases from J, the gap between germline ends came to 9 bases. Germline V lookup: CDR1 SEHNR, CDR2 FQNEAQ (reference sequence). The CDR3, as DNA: TGTGCCAGCAGCTTAAGGGGGGAAAATTCACCCCTCCACTTT. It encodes CASSLRGENSPLHF.

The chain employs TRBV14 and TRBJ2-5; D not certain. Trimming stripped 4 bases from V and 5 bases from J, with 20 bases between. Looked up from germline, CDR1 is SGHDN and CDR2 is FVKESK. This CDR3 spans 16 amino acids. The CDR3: CASSPTFYGYGETQYF. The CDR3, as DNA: TGTGCCAGCAGCCCCACCTTCTACGGGTATGGCGAGACCCAGTACTTC.

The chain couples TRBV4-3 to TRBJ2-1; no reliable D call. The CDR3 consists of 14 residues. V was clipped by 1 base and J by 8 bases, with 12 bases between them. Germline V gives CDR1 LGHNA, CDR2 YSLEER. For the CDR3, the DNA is TGCGCCAGCAGCCAAGCTCATCCTGGGCATGAGCAGTTCTTC. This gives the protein CASSQAHPGHEQFF.

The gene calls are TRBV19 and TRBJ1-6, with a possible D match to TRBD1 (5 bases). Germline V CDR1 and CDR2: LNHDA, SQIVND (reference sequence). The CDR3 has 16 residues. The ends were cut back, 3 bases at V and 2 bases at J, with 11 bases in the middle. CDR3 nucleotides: TGTGCCAGTAGTATGGCCCGGGACGCCTATAATTCACCCCTCCACTTT. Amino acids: CASSMARDAYNSPLHF.

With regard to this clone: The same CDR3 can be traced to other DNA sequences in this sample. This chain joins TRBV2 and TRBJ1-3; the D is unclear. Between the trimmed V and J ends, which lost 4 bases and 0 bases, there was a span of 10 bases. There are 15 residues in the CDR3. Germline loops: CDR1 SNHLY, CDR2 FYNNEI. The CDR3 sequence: CASSGGRSSGNTIYF. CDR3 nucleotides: TGTGCCAGCAGTGGCGGGAGAAGCTCTGGAAACACCATATATTTT.

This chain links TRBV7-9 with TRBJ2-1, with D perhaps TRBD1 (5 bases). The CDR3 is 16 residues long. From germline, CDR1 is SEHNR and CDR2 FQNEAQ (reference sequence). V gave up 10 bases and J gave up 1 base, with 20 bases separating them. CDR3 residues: CATRRTIETSYNEQFF. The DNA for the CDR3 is TGTGCCACCAGACGGACAATTGAAACATCCTACAATGAGCAGTTCTTC.

Here the CDR3 reads CASSLAGGAYNEQFF. The DNA of the CDR3 is TGTGCCAGCAGCTTGGCAGGGGGCGCCTACAATGAGCAGTTCTTC. The chain employs TRBV5-6 and TRBJ2-1; TRBD1 agrees at 8 bases. In germline, CDR1 is SGHDT, CDR2 YYEEEE. CDR3 length: 15 residues. V lost 0 bases and J lost 2; bases outside the gene matches: 1. Looking up the rest from reference TRBV5-6 and TRBJ2-1 gives the full variable domain: DAGVTQSPTHLIKTRGQQVTLRCSPKSGHDTVSWYQQALGQGPQFIFQYYEEEERQRGNFPDRFSGHQFPNYSSELNVNALLLGDSALYLCASSLAGGAYNEQFFGPGTRLTVL.

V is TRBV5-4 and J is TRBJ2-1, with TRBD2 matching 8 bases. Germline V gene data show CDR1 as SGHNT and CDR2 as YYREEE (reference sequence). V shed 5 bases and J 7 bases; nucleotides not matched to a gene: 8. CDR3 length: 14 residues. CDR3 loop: CASSPGLEWNEQFF. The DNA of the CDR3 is TGTGCCAGCAGTCCGGGACTAGAATGGAATGAGCAGTTCTTC.

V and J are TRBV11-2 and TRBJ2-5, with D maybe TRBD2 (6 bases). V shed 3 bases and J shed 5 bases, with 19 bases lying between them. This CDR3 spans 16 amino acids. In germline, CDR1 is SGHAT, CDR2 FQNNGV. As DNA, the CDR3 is TGTGCCAGCAGCTTGGGTCCACGGGAGTTGAGGGAGACCCAGTACTTC. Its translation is CASSLGPRELRETQYF.

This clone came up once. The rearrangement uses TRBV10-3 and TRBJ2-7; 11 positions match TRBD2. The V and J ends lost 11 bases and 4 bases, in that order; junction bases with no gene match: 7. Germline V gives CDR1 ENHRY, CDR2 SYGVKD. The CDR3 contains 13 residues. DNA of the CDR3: TGTGCCGTCCGGGGACTAGCGGATTACGAGCAGTACTTC. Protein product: CAVRGLADYEQYF.

The CDR3 loop reads CASSPGLAGDQETQYF. DNA of the CDR3: TGTGCCAGCAGCCCTGGACTAGCGGGTGATCAAGAGACCCAGTACTTC. J is TRBJ2-5 and V is TRBV13, with 11 bases aligning to TRBD2. CDR1 is PRHDT, CDR2 FYEKMQ, per germline (reference sequence). This CDR3 spans 16 amino acids. Losses at the gene ends were 5 bases for V and 2 bases for J; bases not matched to a gene: 7.

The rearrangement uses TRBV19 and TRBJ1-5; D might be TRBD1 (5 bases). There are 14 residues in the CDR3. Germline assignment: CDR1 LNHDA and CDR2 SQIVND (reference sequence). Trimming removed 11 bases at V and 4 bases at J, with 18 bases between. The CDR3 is CASWRGDVNQPQHF. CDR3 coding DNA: TGTGCCTCCTGGCGGGGGGATGTTAATCAGCCCCAGCATTTT.

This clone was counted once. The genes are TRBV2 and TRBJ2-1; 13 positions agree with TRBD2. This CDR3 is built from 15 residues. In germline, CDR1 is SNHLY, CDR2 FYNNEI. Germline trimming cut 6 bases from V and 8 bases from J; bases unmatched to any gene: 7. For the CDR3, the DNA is TGTGCCAGCAGCGGTACTAGCGGGAGGGGCTATGAGCAGTTCTTC. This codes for CASSGTSGRGYEQFF.

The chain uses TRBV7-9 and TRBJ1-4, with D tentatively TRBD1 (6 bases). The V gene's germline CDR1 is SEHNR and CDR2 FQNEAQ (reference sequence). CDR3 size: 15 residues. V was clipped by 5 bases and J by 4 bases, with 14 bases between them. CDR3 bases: TGTGCCAGCAGCGTAAGACAGGACTATAATGAAAAACTGTTTTTT. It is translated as CASSVRQDYNEKLFF. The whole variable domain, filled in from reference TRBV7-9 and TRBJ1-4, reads DTGVSQNPRHKITKRGQNVTFRCDPISEHNRLYWYRQTLGQGPEFLTYFQNEAQLEKSRLLSDRFSAERPKGSFSTLEIQRTEQGDSAMYLCASSVRQDYNEKLFFGSGTQLSVL.

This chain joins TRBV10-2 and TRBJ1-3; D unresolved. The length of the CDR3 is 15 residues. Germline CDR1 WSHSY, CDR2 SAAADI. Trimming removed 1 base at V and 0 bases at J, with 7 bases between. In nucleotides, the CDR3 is TGCGCCAGCAGTGAGTACGCCAGCTCTGGAAACACCATATATTTT. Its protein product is CASSEYASSGNTIYF.

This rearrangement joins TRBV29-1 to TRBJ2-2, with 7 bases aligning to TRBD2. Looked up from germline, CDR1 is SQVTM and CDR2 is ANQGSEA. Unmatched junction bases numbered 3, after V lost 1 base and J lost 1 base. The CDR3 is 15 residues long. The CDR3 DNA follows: TGCAGCGTTGAAGGACCGGGGGGGAACACCGGGGAGCTGTTTTTT. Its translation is CSVEGPGGNTGELFF.

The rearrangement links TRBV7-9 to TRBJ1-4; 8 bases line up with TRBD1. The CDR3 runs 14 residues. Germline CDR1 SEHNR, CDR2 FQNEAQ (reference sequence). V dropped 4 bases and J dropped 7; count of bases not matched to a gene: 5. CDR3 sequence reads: CASSSYRGGEKLFF. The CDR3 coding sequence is TGTGCCAGCAGCTCTTACAGGGGGGGTGAAAAACTGTTTTTT.

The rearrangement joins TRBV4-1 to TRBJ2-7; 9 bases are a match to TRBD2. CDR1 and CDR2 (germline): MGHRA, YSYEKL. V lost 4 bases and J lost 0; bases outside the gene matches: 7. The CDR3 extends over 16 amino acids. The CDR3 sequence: CASSPRLAVSSYEQYF. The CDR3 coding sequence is TGCGCCAGCAGCCCCCGACTAGCGGTGAGCTCCTACGAGCAGTACTTC.

CDR3 amino acids: CASSQEPGQGVGAFF. CDR3 DNA: TGCGCCAGCAGCCAAGAACCCGGGCAGGGGGTGGGGGCTTTCTTT. V gene TRBV4-1 combines with J gene TRBJ1-1, with 7 bases matching TRBD1. CDR1 is MGHRA and CDR2 is YSYEKL in the germline V gene. This CDR3 contains 15 residues. V was clipped by 0 bases and J by 11 bases; unmatched bases: 12.

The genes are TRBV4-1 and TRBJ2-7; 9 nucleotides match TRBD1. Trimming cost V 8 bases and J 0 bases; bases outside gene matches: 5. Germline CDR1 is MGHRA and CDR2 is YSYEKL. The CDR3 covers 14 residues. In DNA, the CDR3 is TGCGCCAGCGGCGGGACAGGGAGCTCCTACGAGCAGTACTTC. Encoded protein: CASGGTGSSYEQYF.

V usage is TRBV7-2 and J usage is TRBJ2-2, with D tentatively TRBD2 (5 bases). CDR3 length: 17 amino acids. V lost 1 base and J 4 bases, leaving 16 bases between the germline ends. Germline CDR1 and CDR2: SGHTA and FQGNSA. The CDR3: CASSLGRPGIGTGELFF. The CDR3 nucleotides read TGTGCCAGCAGCTTAGGGAGGCCGGGCATTGGCACCGGGGAGCTGTTTTTT. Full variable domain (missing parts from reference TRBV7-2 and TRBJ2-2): GAGVSQSPSNKVTEKGKDVELRCDPISGHTALYWYRQSLGQGLEFLIYFQGNSAPDKSGLPSDRFSAERTGGSVSTLTIQRTQQEDSAVYLCASSLGRPGIGTGELFFGEGSRLTVL.